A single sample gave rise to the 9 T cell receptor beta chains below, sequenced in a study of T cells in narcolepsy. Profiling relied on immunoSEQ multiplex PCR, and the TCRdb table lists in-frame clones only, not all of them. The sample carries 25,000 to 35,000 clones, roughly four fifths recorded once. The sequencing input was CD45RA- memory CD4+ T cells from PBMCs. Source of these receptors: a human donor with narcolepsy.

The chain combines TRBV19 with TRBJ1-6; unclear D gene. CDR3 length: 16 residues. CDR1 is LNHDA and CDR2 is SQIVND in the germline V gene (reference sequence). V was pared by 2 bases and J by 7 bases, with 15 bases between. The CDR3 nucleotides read TGTGCCAGTAGTATACGCGAGGCAGGCAGAAATTCACCCCTCCACTTT. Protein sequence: CASSIREAGRNSPLHF.

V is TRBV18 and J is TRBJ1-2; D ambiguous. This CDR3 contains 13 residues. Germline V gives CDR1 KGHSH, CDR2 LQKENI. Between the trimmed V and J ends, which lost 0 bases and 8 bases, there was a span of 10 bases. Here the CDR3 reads CASSPPSAAGYTF. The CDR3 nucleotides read TGTGCCAGCTCACCACCCTCCGCGGCCGGCTACACCTTC. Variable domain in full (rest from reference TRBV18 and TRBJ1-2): NAGVMQNPRHLVRRRGQEARLRCSPMKGHSHVYWYRQLPEEGLKFMVYLQKENIIDESGMPKERFSAEFPKEGPSILRIQQVVRGDSAAYFCASSPPSAAGYTFGSGTRLTVV.

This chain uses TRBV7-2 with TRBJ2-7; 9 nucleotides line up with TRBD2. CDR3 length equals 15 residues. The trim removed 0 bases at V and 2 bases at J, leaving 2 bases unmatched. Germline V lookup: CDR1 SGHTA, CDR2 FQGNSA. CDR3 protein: CASSLASGGAYEQYF. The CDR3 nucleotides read TGTGCCAGCAGCTTAGCTAGCGGGGGAGCCTACGAGCAGTACTTC. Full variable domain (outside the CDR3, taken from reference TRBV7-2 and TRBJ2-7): GAGVSQSPSNKVTEKGKDVELRCDPISGHTALYWYRQSLGQGLEFLIYFQGNSAPDKSGLPSDRFSAERTGGSVSTLTIQRTQQEDSAVYLCASSLASGGAYEQYFGPGTRLTVT.

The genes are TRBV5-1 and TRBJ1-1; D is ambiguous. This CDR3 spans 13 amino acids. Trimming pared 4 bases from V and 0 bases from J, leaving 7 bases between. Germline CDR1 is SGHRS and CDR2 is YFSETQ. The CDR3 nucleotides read TGCGCCAGCAGCGAAGGAATGAACACTGAAGCTTTCTTT. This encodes CASSEGMNTEAFF.

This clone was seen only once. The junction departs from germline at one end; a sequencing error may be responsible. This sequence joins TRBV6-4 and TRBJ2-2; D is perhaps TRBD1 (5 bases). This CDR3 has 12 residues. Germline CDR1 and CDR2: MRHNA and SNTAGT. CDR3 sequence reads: CASSDSKAGPSF. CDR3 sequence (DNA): TGTGCCAGCAGTGACTCGAAGGCAGGGCCGTCTTTT.

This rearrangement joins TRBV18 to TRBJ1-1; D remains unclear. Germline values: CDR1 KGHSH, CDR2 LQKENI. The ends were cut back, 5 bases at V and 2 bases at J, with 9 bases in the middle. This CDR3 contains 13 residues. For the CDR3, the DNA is TGTGCCAGCTCAAGACAAGAAAACACTGAAGCTTTCTTT. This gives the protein CASSRQENTEAFF.

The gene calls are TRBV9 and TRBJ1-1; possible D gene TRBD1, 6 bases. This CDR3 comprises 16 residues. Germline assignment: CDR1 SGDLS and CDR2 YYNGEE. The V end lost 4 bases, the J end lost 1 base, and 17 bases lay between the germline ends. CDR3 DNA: TGTGCCAGCAGCCCCGTTTTGAGGGGGAAGAACACTGAAGCTTTCTTT. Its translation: CASSPVLRGKNTEAFF.

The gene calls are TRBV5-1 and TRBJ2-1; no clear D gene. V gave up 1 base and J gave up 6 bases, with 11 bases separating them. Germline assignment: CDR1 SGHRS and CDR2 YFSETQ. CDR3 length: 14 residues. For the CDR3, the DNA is TGCGCCAGCAGCTTGCTCCAATCGCTCAATGAGCAGTTCTTC. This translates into CASSLLQSLNEQFF.

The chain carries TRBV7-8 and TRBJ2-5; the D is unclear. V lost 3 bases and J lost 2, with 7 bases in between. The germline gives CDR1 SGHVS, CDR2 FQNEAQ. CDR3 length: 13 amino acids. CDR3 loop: CASSFEFQETQYF. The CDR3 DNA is TGTGCCAGCAGCTTTGAATTTCAAGAGACCCAGTACTTC.